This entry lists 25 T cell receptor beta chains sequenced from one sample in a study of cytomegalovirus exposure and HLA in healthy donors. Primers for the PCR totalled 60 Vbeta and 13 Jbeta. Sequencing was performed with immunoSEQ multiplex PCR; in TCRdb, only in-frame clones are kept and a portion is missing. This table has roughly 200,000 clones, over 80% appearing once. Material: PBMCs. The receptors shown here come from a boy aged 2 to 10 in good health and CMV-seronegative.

DNA for the CDR3: TGCGCCAGCAGTCAAGATTCCGGGAACTGGGCCAACGTCCTGACTTTC. Translated: CASSQDSGNWANVLTF. This rearrangement joins TRBV23-1 to TRBJ2-6, with a tentative D call TRBD2 (5 bases). TRBV23-1 is designated an ORF whose function remains uncertain. V was cut by 2 bases and J by 5 bases, with 13 bases left in between. There are 16 residues in the CDR3.

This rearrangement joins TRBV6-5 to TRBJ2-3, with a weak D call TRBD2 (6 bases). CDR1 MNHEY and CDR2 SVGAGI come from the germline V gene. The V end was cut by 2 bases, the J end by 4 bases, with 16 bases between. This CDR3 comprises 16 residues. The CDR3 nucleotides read TGTGCCAGCAGTTACCGTCTCGCGGGATTCCCAGATACGCAGTATTTT. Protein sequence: CASSYRLAGFPDTQYF.

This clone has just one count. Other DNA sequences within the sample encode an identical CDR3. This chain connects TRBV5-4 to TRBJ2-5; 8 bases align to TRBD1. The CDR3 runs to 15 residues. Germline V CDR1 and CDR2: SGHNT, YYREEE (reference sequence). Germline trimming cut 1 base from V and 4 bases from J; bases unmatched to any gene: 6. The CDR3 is CASSLSQGAGETQYF. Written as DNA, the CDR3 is TGTGCCAGCAGCTTGAGTCAGGGGGCTGGAGAGACCCAGTACTTC.

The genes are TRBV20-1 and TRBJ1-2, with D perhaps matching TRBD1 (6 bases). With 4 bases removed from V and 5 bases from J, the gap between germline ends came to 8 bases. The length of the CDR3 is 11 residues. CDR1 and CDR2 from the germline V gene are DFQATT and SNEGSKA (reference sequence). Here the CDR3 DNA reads TGCAGTGCTACAGGGGATTATGGCTACACCTTC. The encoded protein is CSATGDYGYTF.

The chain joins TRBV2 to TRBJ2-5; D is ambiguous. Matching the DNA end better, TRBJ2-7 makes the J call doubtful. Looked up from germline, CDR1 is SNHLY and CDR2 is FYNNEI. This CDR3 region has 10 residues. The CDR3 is CATSTYEQYF. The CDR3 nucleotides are TGTGCCACCTCTACCTACGAGCAGTACTTC.

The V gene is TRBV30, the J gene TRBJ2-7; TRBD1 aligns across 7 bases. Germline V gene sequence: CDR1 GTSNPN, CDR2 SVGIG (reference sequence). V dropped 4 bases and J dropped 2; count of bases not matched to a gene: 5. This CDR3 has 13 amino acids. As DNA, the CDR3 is TGTGCCTGGATTCGGGACAGCACCTACGAGCAGTACTTC. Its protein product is CAWIRDSTYEQYF. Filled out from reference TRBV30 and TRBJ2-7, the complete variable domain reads SQTIHQWPATLVQPVGSPLSLECTVEGTSNPNLYWYRQAAGRGLQLLFYSVGIGQISSEVPQNLSASRPQDRQFILSSKKLLLSDSGFYLCAWIRDSTYEQYFGPGTRLTVT.

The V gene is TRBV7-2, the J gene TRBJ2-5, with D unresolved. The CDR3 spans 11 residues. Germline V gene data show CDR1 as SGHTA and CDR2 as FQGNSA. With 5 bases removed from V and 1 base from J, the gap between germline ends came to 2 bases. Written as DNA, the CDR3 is TGTGCCAGCAGCCTCCAAGAGACCCAGTACTTC. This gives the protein CASSLQETQYF.

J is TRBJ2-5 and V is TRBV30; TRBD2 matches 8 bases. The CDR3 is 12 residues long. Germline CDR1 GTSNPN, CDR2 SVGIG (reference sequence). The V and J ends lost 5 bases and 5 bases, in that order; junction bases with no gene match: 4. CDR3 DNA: TGTGCCTGGTCGGGAGGGCCGGAGACCCAGTACTTC. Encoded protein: CAWSGGPETQYF.

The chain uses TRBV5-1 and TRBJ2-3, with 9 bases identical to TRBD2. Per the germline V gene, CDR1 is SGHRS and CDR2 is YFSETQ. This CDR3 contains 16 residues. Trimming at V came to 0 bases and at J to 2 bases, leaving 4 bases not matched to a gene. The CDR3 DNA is TGCGCCAGCAGCTTGGAGACTAGCGGATCCACAGATACGCAGTATTTT. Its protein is CASSLETSGSTDTQYF.

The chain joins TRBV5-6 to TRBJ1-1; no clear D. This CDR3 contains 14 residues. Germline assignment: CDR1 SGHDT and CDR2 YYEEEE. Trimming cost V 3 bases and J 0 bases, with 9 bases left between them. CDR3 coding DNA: TGTGCCAGCAGCTCGACTGTGATGAACACTGAAGCTTTCTTT. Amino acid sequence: CASSSTVMNTEAFF.

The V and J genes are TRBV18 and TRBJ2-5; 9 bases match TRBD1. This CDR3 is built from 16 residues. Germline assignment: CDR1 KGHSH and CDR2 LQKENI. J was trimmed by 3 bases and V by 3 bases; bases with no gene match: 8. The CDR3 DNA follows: TGTGCCAGCTCACCGATTATGGACAGGGGAAAAGAGACCCAGTACTTC. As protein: CASSPIMDRGKETQYF.

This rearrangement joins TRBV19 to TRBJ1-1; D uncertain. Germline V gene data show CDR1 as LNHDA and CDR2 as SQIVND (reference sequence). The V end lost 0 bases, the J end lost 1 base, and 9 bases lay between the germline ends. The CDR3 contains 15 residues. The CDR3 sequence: CASSIDRGKNTEAFF. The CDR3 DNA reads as TGTGCCAGTAGTATAGATCGCGGAAAGAACACTGAAGCTTTCTTT.

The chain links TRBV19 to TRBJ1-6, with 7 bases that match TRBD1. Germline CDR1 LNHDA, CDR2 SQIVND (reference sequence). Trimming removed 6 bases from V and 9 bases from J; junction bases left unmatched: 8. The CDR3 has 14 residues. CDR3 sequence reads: CASRLGQMGSPLHF. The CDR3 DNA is TGTGCCAGTAGGCTGGGACAGATGGGTTCACCCCTCCACTTT.

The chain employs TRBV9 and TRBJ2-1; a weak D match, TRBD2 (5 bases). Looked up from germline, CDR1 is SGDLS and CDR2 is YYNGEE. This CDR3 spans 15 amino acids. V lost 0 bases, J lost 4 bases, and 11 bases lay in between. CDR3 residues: CASSVAGSGYNEQFF. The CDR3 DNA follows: TGTGCCAGCAGCGTAGCGGGGTCAGGATACAATGAGCAGTTCTTC.

The CDR3 protein is CASSTSLQYEQYF. The CDR3 bases are TGTGCCAGCAGCACATCCTTACAGTACGAGCAGTACTTC. The V and J genes are TRBV7-9 and TRBJ2-7; D is undetermined. The V end lost 5 bases, the J end lost 4 bases, and 12 bases lay between the germline ends. Germline assignment: CDR1 SEHNR and CDR2 FQNEAQ (reference sequence). This CDR3 comprises 13 residues.

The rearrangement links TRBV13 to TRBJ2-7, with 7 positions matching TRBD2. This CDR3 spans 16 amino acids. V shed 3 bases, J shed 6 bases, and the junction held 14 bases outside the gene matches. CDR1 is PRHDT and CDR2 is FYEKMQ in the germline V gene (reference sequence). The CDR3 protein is CASSFPTGGGAREQYF. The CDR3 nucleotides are TGTGCCAGCAGCTTCCCGACTGGGGGGGGAGCGCGCGAGCAGTACTTC.

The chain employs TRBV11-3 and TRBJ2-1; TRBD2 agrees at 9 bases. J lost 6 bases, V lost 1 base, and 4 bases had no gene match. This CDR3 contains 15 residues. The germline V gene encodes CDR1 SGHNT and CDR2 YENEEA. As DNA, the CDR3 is TGTGCCAGCAGCTTAGGGCGGGGGGGTTTCAATGAGCAGTTCTTC. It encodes CASSLGRGGFNEQFF.

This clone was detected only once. CDR3 protein: CARRLTGTGNYGYTF. The CDR3 DNA reads TGCGCCAGAAGACTAACCGGGACAGGAAACTATGGCTACACCTTC. The gene calls are TRBV5-1 and TRBJ1-2, with 8 bases matching TRBD1. The CDR3 is 15 residues long. Germline V gene lookup returns CDR1 SGHRS and CDR2 YFSETQ. V shed 8 bases, J shed 2 bases, and the junction held 11 bases outside the gene matches.

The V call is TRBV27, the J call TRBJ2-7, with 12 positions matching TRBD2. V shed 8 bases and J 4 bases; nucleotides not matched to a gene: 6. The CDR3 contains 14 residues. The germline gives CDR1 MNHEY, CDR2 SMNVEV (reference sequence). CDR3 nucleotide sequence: TGTGCCAGCCGGGGAGGGACTAGCGGGTACGAGCAGTACTTC. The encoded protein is CASRGGTSGYEQYF.

The DNA for the CDR3 is TGTGCCAGCAGCTCCGGGACAGGGCGCGGAGCTTTCTTT. Translated: CASSSGTGRGAFF. V gene TRBV2 combines with J gene TRBJ1-1; 9 bases map to TRBD1. V trimming: 6 bases; J trimming: 10 bases; junction bases outside the gene matches: 9. This CDR3 is 13 amino acids long. Germline CDR1 reads SNHLY; CDR2 reads FYNNEI. Variable domain in full (rest from reference TRBV2 and TRBJ1-1): EPEVTQTPSHQVTQMGQEVILRCVPISNHLYFYWYRQILGQKVEFLVSFYNNEISEKSEIFDDQFSVERPDGSNFTLKIRSTKLEDSAMYFCASSSGTGRGAFFGQGTRLTVV.

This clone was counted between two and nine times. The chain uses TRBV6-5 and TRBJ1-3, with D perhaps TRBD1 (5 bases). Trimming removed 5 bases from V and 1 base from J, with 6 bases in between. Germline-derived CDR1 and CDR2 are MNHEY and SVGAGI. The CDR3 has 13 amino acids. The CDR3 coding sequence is TGTGCCAGCAGTACAGGATCTGGAAACACCATATATTTT. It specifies CASSTGSGNTIYF.

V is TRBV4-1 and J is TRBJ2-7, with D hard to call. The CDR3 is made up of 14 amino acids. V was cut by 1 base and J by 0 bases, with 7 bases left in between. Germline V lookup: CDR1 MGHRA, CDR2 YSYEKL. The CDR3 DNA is TGCGCCAGCAGCCAAGGAGGCAGCTCCTACGAGCAGTACTTC. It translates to CASSQGGSSYEQYF.

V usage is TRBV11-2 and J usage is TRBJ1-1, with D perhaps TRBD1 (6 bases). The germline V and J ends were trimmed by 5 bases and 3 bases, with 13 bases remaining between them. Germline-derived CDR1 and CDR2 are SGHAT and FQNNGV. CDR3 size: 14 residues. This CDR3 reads CASSAGGADTEAFF. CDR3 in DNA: TGTGCCAGCAGCGCCGGGGGGGCGGACACTGAAGCTTTCTTT. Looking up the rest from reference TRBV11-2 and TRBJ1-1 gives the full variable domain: EAGVAQSPRYKIIEKRQSVAFWCNPISGHATLYWYQQILGQGPKLLIQFQNNGVVDDSQLPKDRFSAERLKGVDSTLKIQPAKLEDSAVYLCASSAGGADTEAFFGQGTRLTVV.

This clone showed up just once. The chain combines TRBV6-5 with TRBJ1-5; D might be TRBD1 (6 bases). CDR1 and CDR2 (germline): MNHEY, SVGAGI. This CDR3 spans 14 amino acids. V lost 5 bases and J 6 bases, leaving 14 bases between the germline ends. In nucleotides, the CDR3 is TGTGCCAGCAGTGGGACATCTCTCCTTCAGCCCCAGCATTTT. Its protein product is CASSGTSLLQPQHF.

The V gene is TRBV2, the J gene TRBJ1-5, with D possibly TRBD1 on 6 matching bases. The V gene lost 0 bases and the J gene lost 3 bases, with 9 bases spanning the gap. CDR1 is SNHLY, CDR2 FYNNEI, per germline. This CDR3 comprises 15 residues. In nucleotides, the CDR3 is TGTGCCAGCAGTGAAGCGGACAGCCTCAATCAGCCCCAGCATTTT. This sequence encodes CASSEADSLNQPQHF.